One T cell receptor (beta chain) is described in this entry. These data originate in a study of blood T cell repertoires in COVID-19. Study-level background: There were acute and convalescent COVID-19 samples, and they came from the United States, Italy and Spain. PBMCs, B-cell-depleted T cells, or T cells provided the cDNA or gDNA that made up the material.

Authors' methods: Nucleated cell counts were estimated from reference gene primer amplification. Only in-frame clones appear in the TCRdb table, and some are missing; sequencing was by immunoSEQ multiplex PCR. The DNA gave D and trimming, while V, J and clone size come from that table. The table includes around 82,000 clones, more than 80% detected once. J gave up 5 bases and V 4 bases, and 11 bases lay outside the gene matches. CDR1 and CDR2 from the germline V gene are MNHEY and SMNVEV (reference sequence). CDR3 length: 16 amino acids. The receptor was isolated from a human donor in a cohort sampled during active COVID-19. Sequencing was carried out using peripheral blood. The chain joins TRBV27 to TRBJ2-5, with 9 bases aligning to TRBD2. CDR3 sequence reads: CASSSSAGGLEETQYF. CDR3 bases: TGTGCCAGCAGTTCGTCGGCGGGGGGGCTCGAGGAGACCCAGTACTTC.